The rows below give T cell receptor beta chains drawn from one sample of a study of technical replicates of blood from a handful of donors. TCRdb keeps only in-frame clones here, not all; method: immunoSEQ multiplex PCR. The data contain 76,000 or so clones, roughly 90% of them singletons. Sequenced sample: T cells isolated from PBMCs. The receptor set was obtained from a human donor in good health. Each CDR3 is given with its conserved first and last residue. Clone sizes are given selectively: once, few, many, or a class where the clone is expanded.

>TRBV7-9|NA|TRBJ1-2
CASRGQQGAPGEGYTF
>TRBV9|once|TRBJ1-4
CASSADFSEKLFF
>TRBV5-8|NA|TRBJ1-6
CASSLGQMNSPLHF
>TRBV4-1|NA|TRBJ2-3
CASSFLRDYTTDTQYF
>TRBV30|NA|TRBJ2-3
CAWSRLLTGRGANTQYF
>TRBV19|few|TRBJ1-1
CASRSQGRTTEAFF
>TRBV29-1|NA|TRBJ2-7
CSVGFYRGTDEQYF
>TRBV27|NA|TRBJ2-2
CASKRTDLDLELFF
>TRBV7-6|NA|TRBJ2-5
CASSRLTDQETQYF
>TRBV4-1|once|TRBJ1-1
CASSLWTGNTEAFF
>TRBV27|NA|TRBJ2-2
CASSLQDSSTGELFF
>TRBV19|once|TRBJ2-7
CASSSPGSYEQYF
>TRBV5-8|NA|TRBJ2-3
CASSLRTREGTQYF
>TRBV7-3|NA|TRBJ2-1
CASSLGDRDYNEQFF
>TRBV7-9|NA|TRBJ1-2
CASSLALDRGNGYTF
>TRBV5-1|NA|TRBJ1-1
CASSLATVNTEAFF
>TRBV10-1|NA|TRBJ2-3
CASSSLGTGTDTQYF
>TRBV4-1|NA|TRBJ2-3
CASSHPPRGFSTDTQYF
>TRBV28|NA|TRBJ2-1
CASSPTSGRPWNEQFF
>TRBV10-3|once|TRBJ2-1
CAIGRLYNEQFF